Shown below are 14 T cell receptor beta chains from a single sample sequenced in a study of CD8 T cells in ankylosing spondylitis. One entry per CDR3 protein, called by TCRdb with MiXCR from the 5' RACE reads. Of around 330,000 distinct CDR3 sequences detected, 11% appear once; the ten largest clones hold more than 7%. Sequencing input: blood, either unsorted or a sorted T cell fraction (not recorded which). The receptors were gathered from a female donor with ankylosing spondylitis or in good health (not recorded which).

The genes are TRBV11-2 and TRBJ1-1; unclear D gene. The V and J ends lost 1 base and 2 bases respectively, with 11 bases between them. The CDR3 runs 15 residues. The germline V gene has CDR1 SGHAT and CDR2 FQNNGV. The CDR3 nucleotides read TGTGCCAGCAGCTTAGTAGGTGCTTTCAACACTGAAGCTTTCTTT. Amino acid sequence: CASSLVGAFNTEAFF. Looking up the rest from reference TRBV11-2 and TRBJ1-1 gives the full variable domain: EAGVAQSPRYKIIEKRQSVAFWCNPISGHATLYWYQQILGQGPKLLIQFQNNGVVDDSQLPKDRFSAERLKGVDSTLKIQPAKLEDSAVYLCASSLVGAFNTEAFFGQGTRLTVV.

The chain combines TRBV28 with TRBJ2-5; a possible D gene is TRBD2 (5 bases). Germline V gene lookup returns CDR1 MDHEN and CDR2 SYDVKM. Trimming cost V 1 base and J 2 bases, with 8 bases left between them. This CDR3 has 14 residues. The CDR3 coding sequence is TGTGCCAGCAGTTTATACGGGGAGCAAGAGACCCAGTACTTC. Encoded protein: CASSLYGEQETQYF.

There are many counts of this clonotype. The CDR3 coding sequence is TGTGCCAGCAGCTTGAGCGGGTCGCCCGCAGATACGCAGTATTTT. It encodes CASSLSGSPADTQYF. This chain joins TRBV7-2 and TRBJ2-3; weak D call: TRBD2 (6 bases). The V end lost 3 bases, the J end lost 4 bases, and 14 bases lay between the germline ends. Germline CDR1 and CDR2: SGHTA and FQGNSA. CDR3 length equals 15 residues.

Turning to this clonotype: A much more abundant neighbour one base away suggests this may be a read error. The chain employs TRBV12-3 or TRBV12-4 and TRBJ2-7; tentatively, D is TRBD2 (6 bases). The CDR3 is 13 residues long. V lost 6 bases, J lost 4 bases, and 13 bases lay in between. The DNA of the CDR3 is TGTGCCAGCAGCCACGGGGGAAATTACGAGCAGTACTTC. Encoded protein: CASSHGGNYEQYF.

Ten or more counts support this clonotype. This sequence joins TRBV5-1 and TRBJ1-4; D is perhaps TRBD1 (6 bases). Germline loops: CDR1 SGHRS, CDR2 YFSETQ. Trimming took off 4 bases at V and 4 bases at J, with 11 bases between the two ends. The CDR3 length is 14 residues. The CDR3 DNA reads TGCGCCAGCAGCCCACAGGGAAGTAATGAAAAACTGTTTTTT. It specifies CASSPQGSNEKLFF.

In its sample, this clonotype was seen many times. The genes are TRBV7-2 and TRBJ2-5; the match to TRBD1 covers 7 bases. CDR1 and CDR2 (germline): SGHTA, FQGNSA. V was clipped by 1 base and J by 1 base; unmatched bases: 6. This CDR3 comprises 16 residues. Written as DNA, the CDR3 is TGTGCCAGCAGCTTAGGGCAGGGGGTTCTCCAAGAGACCCAGTACTTC. It is translated as CASSLGQGVLQETQYF.

In its sample, this clonotype was seen once. V usage is TRBV7-6 and J usage is TRBJ1-2; D is uncertain. The CDR3 is 17 amino acids. Germline-derived CDR1 and CDR2 are SGHVS and FNYEAQ. The ends were cut back, 2 bases at V and 2 bases at J, with 18 bases in the middle. Here the CDR3 DNA reads TGTGCCAGCAGCTTATACCTTAGTAACAGCTCAAACTATGGCTACACCTTC. This encodes CASSLYLSNSSNYGYTF. Combining the CDR3 with reference TRBV7-6 and TRBJ1-2 gives the whole variable domain GAGVSQSPRYKVTKRGQDVALRCDPISGHVSLYWYRQALGQGPEFLTYFNYEAQQDKSGLPNDRFSAERPEGSISTLTIQRTEQRDSAMYRCASSLYLSNSSNYGYTFGSGTRLTVV.

This clonotype was counted ten times or more. This sequence joins TRBV20-1 and TRBJ2-6; 10 nucleotides agree with TRBD2. The CDR3 totals 19 residues. CDR1 and CDR2 from the germline V gene are DFQATT and SNEGSKA (reference sequence). J gave up 0 bases and V 3 bases, and 11 bases lay outside the gene matches. The CDR3 spells CSARSLLAGTLSGANVLTF. CDR3 bases: TGCAGTGCTAGGTCTTTACTAGCGGGGACCCTCTCTGGGGCCAACGTCCTGACTTTC.

This rearrangement joins TRBV24-1 to TRBJ2-3; possible D gene TRBD1, 6 bases. Deletions cut 10 bases from V and 5 bases from J, with 15 bases between. Germline V lookup: CDR1 KGHDR, CDR2 SFDVKD. This CDR3 is built from 13 residues. As DNA, the CDR3 is TGTGCCACGGGAGACCCACAGGGAGATACGCAGTATTTT. The encoded protein is CATGDPQGDTQYF.

The chain has TRBV2 and TRBJ2-4, with D possibly TRBD2 on 6 matching bases. Germline values: CDR1 SNHLY, CDR2 FYNNEI. The CDR3 runs 13 residues. Trimming removed 5 bases at V and 3 bases at J, with 8 bases between. The CDR3, as DNA: TGTGCCAGCAGTACGGAGGGCAAAAACATTCAGTACTTC. It encodes CASSTEGKNIQYF.

This clonotype appeared many times. The J gene is TRBJ2-3, the V gene TRBV6-5; TRBD1 agrees at 9 bases. The CDR3 consists of 17 residues. V trimming: 3 bases; J trimming: 3 bases; junction bases outside the gene matches: 10. Germline V gene lookup returns CDR1 MNHEY and CDR2 SVGAGI. CDR3 coding DNA: TGTGCCAGCAGTTATTTCGTCGGGGACAGGGCTACAGATACGCAGTATTTT. It codes for CASSYFVGDRATDTQYF.

Details on this clonotype: A much larger clone lies one base from this, so it may be a read error. This rearrangement joins TRBV27 to TRBJ2-2, with a tentative D call TRBD1 (5 bases). Germline CDR1 reads MNHEY; CDR2 reads SMNVEV (reference sequence). V was cut by 4 bases and J by 6 bases, with 15 bases left in between. The length of the CDR3 is 15 residues. The CDR3 here is CASSSSFSGSGELFF. The CDR3 bases are TGTGCCAGCAGTTCGTCCTTCTCAGGGTCCGGGGAGCTGTTTTTT.

This clonotype was counted at least ten times. The rearrangement joins TRBV6-1 to TRBJ1-1, with 7 nucleotides matching TRBD1. Germline V gene lookup returns CDR1 MNHNS and CDR2 SASEGT. J lost 9 bases, V lost 10 bases, and 8 bases had no gene match. This CDR3 is 11 amino acids long. The CDR3, as DNA: TGTGCCATACAGGGGATGGCTAAAGCTTTCTTT. Translating gives CAIQGMAKAFF.

This clonotype has ten or more counts. J is TRBJ1-1 and V is TRBV18; the D gene is possibly TRBD1 (6 bases). Germline V gives CDR1 KGHSH, CDR2 LQKENI. This CDR3 comprises 14 residues. Trimming removed 2 bases from V and 1 base from J, with 8 bases in between. The CDR3 DNA sequence: TGTGCCAGCTCACCAGGGGGGCCGAACACTGAAGCTTTCTTT. It encodes CASSPGGPNTEAFF.